This TCR beta chain was retrieved from a study of T cell responses to AZD1222 COVID-19 vaccine. This clone was seen just once. Only in-frame clones appear in the TCRdb table, and some are missing; sequencing was by immunoSEQ multiplex PCR. The data contain around 200,000 clones, 94% of them singletons. The CDR3 is 16 residues long. Germline assignment: CDR1 MNHEY and CDR2 SMNVEV (reference sequence). The germline V and J ends were trimmed by 4 bases and 1 base, with 17 bases remaining between them. This sequence was found in an adult who received the AZD1222 COVID-19 vaccine. The rearrangement uses TRBV27 and TRBJ2-7, with D perhaps TRBD2 (5 bases). The source material was peripheral blood, sampled 28 days after the second AZD1222 dose. In DNA form, the CDR3 reads TGTGCCAGCAGTTACCGAGCCACAGCGGCATCCTACGAGCAGTACTTC. Translated: CASSYRATAASYEQYF.